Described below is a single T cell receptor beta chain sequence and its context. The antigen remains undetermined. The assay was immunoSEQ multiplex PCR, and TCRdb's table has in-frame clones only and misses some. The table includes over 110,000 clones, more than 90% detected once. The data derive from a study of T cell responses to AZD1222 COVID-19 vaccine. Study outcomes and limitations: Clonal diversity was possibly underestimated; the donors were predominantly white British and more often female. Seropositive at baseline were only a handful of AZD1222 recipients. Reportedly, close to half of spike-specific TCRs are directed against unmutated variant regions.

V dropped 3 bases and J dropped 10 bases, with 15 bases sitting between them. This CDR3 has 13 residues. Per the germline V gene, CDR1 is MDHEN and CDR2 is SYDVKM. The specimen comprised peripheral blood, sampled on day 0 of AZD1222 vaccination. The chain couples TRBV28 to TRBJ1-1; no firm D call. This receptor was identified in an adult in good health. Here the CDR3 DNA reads TGTGCCAGCAGTTTTCGCTCCCCGTTAAGAGCTTTCTTT. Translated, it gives CASSFRSPLRAFF.